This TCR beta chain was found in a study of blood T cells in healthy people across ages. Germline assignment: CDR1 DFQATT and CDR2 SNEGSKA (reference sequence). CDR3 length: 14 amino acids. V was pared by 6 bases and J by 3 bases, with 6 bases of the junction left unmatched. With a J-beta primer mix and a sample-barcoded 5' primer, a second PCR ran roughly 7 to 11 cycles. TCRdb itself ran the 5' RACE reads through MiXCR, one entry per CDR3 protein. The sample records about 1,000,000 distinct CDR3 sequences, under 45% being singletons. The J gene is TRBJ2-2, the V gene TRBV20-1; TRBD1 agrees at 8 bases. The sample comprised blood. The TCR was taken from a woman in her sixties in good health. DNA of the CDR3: TGCAGTGCCCCGGACAGGGAGCACACCGGGGAGCTGTTTTTT. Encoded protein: CSAPDREHTGELFF.